The present TCR beta chain was sequenced within a study of blood T cell repertoires in COVID-19. Generated by immunoSEQ multiplex PCR, the TCRdb table keeps only in-frame clones and is missing some. The sample consists of some 120,000 clones, roughly 83% of them appearing once. Trimming took 4 bases from V and 7 from J; bases not matched to a gene: 8. The CDR3 spans 14 residues. Germline CDR1 reads SGHRS; CDR2 reads YFSETQ. Specimen: peripheral blood. This chain links TRBV5-1 with TRBJ1-2, with 9 nucleotides matching TRBD1. This receptor was taken from a man between 25 and 39 years old with acute or convalescent COVID-19. Here the CDR3 DNA reads TGCGCCAGCAGCCCCTCCACAGGGGGCAGTGGCTACACCTTC. Its protein is CASSPSTGGSGYTF.